The text below deals with one T cell receptor (beta chain). Its antigen is currently unknown. The repertoire was sequenced with immunoSEQ multiplex PCR; TCRdb's copy has only in-frame clones and lacks some. The sample yields some 69,000 clones, just over 90% seen once. The sample belongs to a study of OX40 agonist ivuxolimab in advanced cancers. Study summary: Ivuxolimab was administered intravenously to patients at 0.01 to 10 mg/kg every 2 weeks. Dose-escalation patients were diagnosed with hepatocellular carcinoma, melanoma, renal cell cancer or head and neck cancer.

V was pared by 3 bases and J by 0 bases, with 8 bases between. CDR3 size: 14 residues. The germline gives CDR1 MGHRA, CDR2 YSYEKL. General observations from the study: In the expanded peripheral T cells, antigen specificity was never determined. Dose levels from 0.1 to 3.0 mg/kg saw CD4+ and CD8+ blood T cells expand clonally by week 6.

J is TRBJ1-1 and V is TRBV4-1, with D unresolved. The TCR comes from an adult with an advanced solid tumor such as melanoma, head and neck, liver or kidney cancer. This material consisted of CD4+ or CD8+ T cells sorted from blood, taken in a trial of the OX40 agonist ivuxolimab. CDR3 residues: CASSQPGLNTEAFF. The DNA for the CDR3 is TGCGCCAGCAGCCAGCCTGGATTGAACACTGAAGCTTTCTTT.